These 7 T cell receptor beta chains came from one sample sequenced in a study of blood T cells in healthy people across ages. Together with a sample-barcoded 5' primer, a J-beta primer mix was included in a second PCR lasting about 6 to 11 cycles. From the 5' RACE reads, TCRdb called clonotypes with MiXCR, one entry per CDR3 protein. This table holds roughly 1.5 million distinct CDR3 sequences, roughly 43% found once. The sequenced material came from blood. These TCRs come from a woman between 18 and 29 years old in good health.

This chain uses TRBV4-1 with TRBJ2-7, with a weak D call TRBD1 (5 bases). This CDR3 is 14 amino acids long. CDR1 and CDR2 from the germline V gene are MGHRA and YSYEKL. Trimming pared 0 bases from V and 3 bases from J, leaving 9 bases between. The CDR3 protein is CASSQDQGYYEQYF. In DNA form, the CDR3 reads TGCGCCAGCAGCCAAGATCAGGGATACTACGAGCAGTACTTC.

V usage is TRBV20-1 and J usage is TRBJ2-5; D is uncertain. The CDR3 loop spans 16 amino acids. The V gene's germline CDR1 is DFQATT and CDR2 SNEGSKA (reference sequence). Trimming shortened V by 0 bases and J by 5 bases, and 19 bases separated the two germline ends. The CDR3 nucleotides read TGCAGTGCTAGAGACGCCTTTAGCACCCTCGGCGAGACCCAGTACTTC. Translated, it gives CSARDAFSTLGETQYF.

The chain joins TRBV2 to TRBJ1-5; D possibly corresponds to TRBD1 (6 bases). CDR1 and CDR2 from the germline V gene are SNHLY and FYNNEI. Trimming removed 3 bases from V and 0 bases from J, with 9 bases in between. The CDR3 extends over 15 amino acids. The CDR3 is CASSDRGGSNQPQHF. In DNA form, the CDR3 reads TGTGCCAGCAGTGACAGGGGAGGTAGCAATCAGCCCCAGCATTTT.

A few counts support this clonotype. The junction does not match germline at one end; this may be a read error. The rearrangement uses TRBV13 and TRBJ2-1; unclear D gene. The V gene's germline CDR1 is PRHDT and CDR2 FYEKMQ (reference sequence). The CDR3 extends over 14 amino acids. CDR3 bases: TGTGCCAGCCAAGAAGGCGGCTCCCACAATGAGCAGTTCTTC. This translates into CASQEGGSHNEQFF.

Details on this clonotype: The junction and the germline gene differ at one end; a read error may be behind it. This chain links TRBV20-1 with TRBJ2-7; 11 bases align to TRBD1. The CDR3 is made up of 14 amino acids. CDR1 is DFQATT and CDR2 is SNEGSKA in the germline V gene (reference sequence). The CDR3 here is CIARPGQGAYEQYF. The CDR3 nucleotides read TGCATTGCTAGACCGGGACAGGGGGCCTACGAGCAGTACTTC.

This clonotype appeared a few times. The gene calls are TRBV6-2 or TRBV6-3 and TRBJ2-5; no definite D call. The V end lost 0 bases, the J end lost 5 bases, and 10 bases lay between the germline ends. This CDR3 spans 14 amino acids. CDR1 is MNHEY, CDR2 SVGEGT, per germline. The CDR3 region is CASSYSTPRETQYF. CDR3 nucleotides: TGTGCCAGCAGTTACTCGACGCCCAGGGAGACCCAGTACTTC.

The chain joins TRBV24-1 to TRBJ2-5; D not certain. This CDR3 comprises 13 residues. V dropped 7 bases and J dropped 2 bases, with 10 bases sitting between them. Germline CDR1 KGHDR, CDR2 SFDVKD. The CDR3 sequence: CATRLGEQETQYF. CDR3 DNA sequence: TGTGCCACCAGGCTCGGAGAACAAGAGACCCAGTACTTC.